The next 17 T cell receptor beta chains were all read from a single sample in a study of graft-versus-host responses after intestinal transplantation. The data were produced by immunoSEQ multiplex PCR, yet TCRdb's version contains in-frame clones alone and is incomplete. Seen here are 100,000 to 130,000 clones, roughly 90% observed once, and the top ten hold less than 0.85%. These receptors are not linked to any known antigen. The input for sequencing was unstimulated CD4+ T cells sorted from spleen or lymph node cells, taken before transplant. The receptors stem from a human donor who was the organ donor for an intestinal transplant.

The gene calls are TRBV25-1 and TRBJ1-1; D gene ambiguous. CDR3 length equals 14 residues. Between the trimmed V and J ends, which lost 3 bases and 1 base, there was a span of 9 bases. CDR1 MGHDK and CDR2 SYGVNS come from the germline V gene. The CDR3 protein is CASSDGWPNTEAFF. The CDR3 region has the DNA TGTGCCAGCAGTGATGGATGGCCGAACACTGAAGCTTTCTTT.

The chain couples TRBV30 to TRBJ2-2, with 7 bases aligning to TRBD1. J gave up 7 bases and V 3 bases, and 8 bases lay outside the gene matches. Germline CDR1 reads GTSNPN; CDR2 reads SVGIG (reference sequence). The CDR3 loop spans 14 amino acids. The CDR3 sequence: CAWRPQGVIGELFF. DNA for the CDR3: TGTGCCTGGAGACCGCAGGGGGTCATCGGGGAGCTGTTTTTT. The variable domain in full, completed from reference TRBV30 and TRBJ2-2, reads SQTIHQWPATLVQPVGSPLSLECTVEGTSNPNLYWYRQAAGRGLQLLFYSVGIGQISSEVPQNLSASRPQDRQFILSSKKLLLSDSGFYLCAWRPQGVIGELFFGEGSRLTVL.

The chain recombines TRBV29-1 with TRBJ2-7; 11 positions match TRBD2. V lost 5 bases and J lost 2; bases outside the gene matches: 8. The germline CDR1 and CDR2 sequences are SQVTM and ANQGSEA. This CDR3 is 15 amino acids long. CDR3 bases: TGCAGCGTTCTTCGACTAGCGGGGAGAACCTACGAGCAGTACTTC. Its protein is CSVLRLAGRTYEQYF.

The V call is TRBV2, the J call TRBJ2-7; 9 bases are shared with TRBD1. The CDR3 is 13 residues long. Unmatched junction bases numbered 2, after V lost 6 bases and J lost 2 bases. In germline, CDR1 is SNHLY, CDR2 FYNNEI. CDR3 in amino acids: CASRGDRAYEQYF. The CDR3 DNA reads TGTGCCAGCAGGGGGGACAGGGCCTACGAGCAGTACTTC.

V is TRBV2 and J is TRBJ1-2; possibly TRBD1 for D (5 bases). Trimming took off 5 bases at V and 5 bases at J, with 18 bases between the two ends. From germline, CDR1 is SNHLY and CDR2 FYNNEI. This CDR3 is built from 15 residues. CDR3 amino acids: CASSTREGKIYGYTF. The CDR3, as DNA: TGTGCCAGCAGTACTAGAGAGGGGAAGATTTATGGCTACACCTTC.

The chain joins TRBV19 to TRBJ1-1; D is perhaps TRBD1 (5 bases). Germline V gives CDR1 LNHDA, CDR2 SQIVND (reference sequence). The CDR3 is 15 amino acids. V lost 1 base to trimming and J lost 0 bases, with 9 bases between them. The CDR3 DNA reads TGTGCCAGTAGTATAGTGGCAGGGATGAACACTGAAGCTTTCTTT. Residues: CASSIVAGMNTEAFF.

The DNA of the CDR3 is TGTGCCAGTAGTAATAGCGGGAGCTACCAAGAGACCCAGTACTTC. This codes for CASSNSGSYQETQYF. The chain couples TRBV19 to TRBJ2-5, with 9 bases fitting TRBD2. Trimming took 4 bases from V and 0 from J; bases not matched to a gene: 3. Germline V gives CDR1 LNHDA, CDR2 SQIVND (reference sequence). The CDR3 has 15 residues.

CDR3 sequence (DNA): TGCAGCGGCGCGCGGAAAATCTCGAACACTGAAGCTTTCTTT. It is translated as CSGARKISNTEAFF. V gene TRBV29-1 combines with J gene TRBJ1-1; unclear D gene. The CDR3 consists of 14 residues. Germline CDR1 is SQVTM and CDR2 is ANQGSEA. Trimming stripped 7 bases from V and 1 base from J, with 16 bases between. Based on the CDR3 plus reference TRBV29-1 and TRBJ1-1, the full variable domain is SAVISQKPSRDICQRGTSLTIQCQVDSQVTMMFWYRQQPGQSLTLIATANQGSEATYESGFVIDKFPISRPNLTFSTLTVSNMSPEDSSIYLCSGARKISNTEAFFGQGTRLTVV.

The chain has TRBV11-2 and TRBJ2-2, with D possibly matching TRBD2 (6 bases). With 6 bases removed from V and 5 bases from J, the gap between germline ends came to 16 bases. The CDR3 covers 15 residues. Germline CDR1 SGHAT, CDR2 FQNNGV. CDR3: CASRNTGSGTGELFF. CDR3 sequence (DNA): TGTGCCAGCAGAAATACGGGTAGCGGTACCGGGGAGCTGTTTTTT.

The V and J genes are TRBV11-3 and TRBJ2-1, with 7 bases matching TRBD2. Germline CDR1 is SGHNT and CDR2 is YENEEA. V lost 5 bases, J lost 0 bases, and 7 bases stayed unmatched. The CDR3 has 16 residues. CDR3 coding DNA: TGTGCCAGCAGCCCCTCGCGGGAGAGCTCCTACAATGAGCAGTTCTTC. Amino acid sequence: CASSPSRESSYNEQFF.

The rearrangement joins TRBV5-1 to TRBJ2-6; 9 positions match TRBD1. The CDR3 has 19 amino acids. The junction had 9 bases not matched to a gene; V was cut back by 2 bases and J by 0 bases. Germline V gene lookup returns CDR1 SGHRS and CDR2 YFSETQ. The CDR3 sequence: CASSFGGQGFHSGANVLTF. CDR3 sequence (DNA): TGCGCCAGCAGCTTTGGTGGACAGGGGTTCCACTCTGGGGCCAACGTCCTGACTTTC.

This chain connects TRBV11-3 to TRBJ2-7; D ambiguous. From germline, CDR1 is SGHNT and CDR2 YENEEA. This CDR3 is built from 13 residues. Trimming stripped 3 bases from V and 1 base from J, with 7 bases between. The CDR3 sequence: CASSFALSYEQYF. The CDR3 DNA is TGTGCCAGCAGCTTCGCACTGTCCTACGAGCAGTACTTC.

The J gene is TRBJ2-2, the V gene TRBV11-1, with 9 bases matching TRBD2. This CDR3 spans 18 amino acids. Per the germline V gene, CDR1 is SGHAT and CDR2 is FQDESV (reference sequence). Losses at the gene ends were 5 bases for V and 4 bases for J; bases not matched to a gene: 14. In DNA form, the CDR3 reads TGTGCCAGCAGCCCCCTTCGGTGGGGGACTAGCAGCACCGGGGAGCTGTTTTTT. Protein sequence: CASSPLRWGTSSTGELFF.

The chain is built from TRBV10-1 and TRBJ2-2; D uncertain. V lost 6 bases to trimming and J lost 7 bases, with 9 bases between them. The CDR3 spans 12 residues. Germline V gives CDR1 WNHNN, CDR2 SYGVQD (reference sequence). CDR3 amino acids: CASRATGGELFF. CDR3 DNA: TGCGCCAGCAGAGCTACGGGCGGGGAGCTGTTTTTT.

Only a few counts were recorded for this clone. The V gene is TRBV28, the J gene TRBJ2-1, with TRBD2 matching over 7 bases. The CDR3 is 15 residues long. Trimming removed 7 bases from V and 2 bases from J; junction bases left unmatched: 8. Germline CDR1 and CDR2: MDHEN and SYDVKM. The CDR3 protein is CASTSPSGTYNEQFF. CDR3 DNA: TGTGCCAGCACTTCTCCTAGCGGAACCTACAATGAGCAGTTCTTC.

The genes are TRBV10-3 and TRBJ1-4; the match to TRBD1 covers 9 bases. Germline V lookup: CDR1 ENHRY, CDR2 SYGVKD. Losses at the gene ends were 6 bases for V and 5 bases for J; bases not matched to a gene: 4. CDR3 length equals 14 residues. The DNA of the CDR3 is TGTGCCATCAGCGGACAGGGGCGGAATGAAAAACTGTTTTTT. Translated, it gives CAISGQGRNEKLFF.

This clone was picked up a small number of times. The J gene is TRBJ2-3, the V gene TRBV11-2, with D perhaps TRBD2 (6 bases). V dropped 5 bases and J dropped 2 bases, with 11 bases sitting between them. This CDR3 region has 14 residues. Looked up from germline, CDR1 is SGHAT and CDR2 is FQNNGV. The CDR3 DNA is TGTGCCAGCAGCCCCTGGGGGGTCACAGATACGCAGTATTTT. Translated: CASSPWGVTDTQYF.